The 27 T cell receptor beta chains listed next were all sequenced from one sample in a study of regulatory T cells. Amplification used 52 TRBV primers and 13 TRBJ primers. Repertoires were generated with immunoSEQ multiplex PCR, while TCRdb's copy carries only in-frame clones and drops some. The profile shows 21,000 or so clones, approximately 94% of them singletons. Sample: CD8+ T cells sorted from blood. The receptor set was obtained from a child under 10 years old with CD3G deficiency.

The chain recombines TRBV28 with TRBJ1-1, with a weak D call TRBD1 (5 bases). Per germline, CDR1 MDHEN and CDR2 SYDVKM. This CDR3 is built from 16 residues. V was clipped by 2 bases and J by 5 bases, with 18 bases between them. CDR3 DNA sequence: TGTGCCAGCAGTTTAGTTACAACCGGGACGGAGACTGAAGCTTTCTTT. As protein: CASSLVTTGTETEAFF.

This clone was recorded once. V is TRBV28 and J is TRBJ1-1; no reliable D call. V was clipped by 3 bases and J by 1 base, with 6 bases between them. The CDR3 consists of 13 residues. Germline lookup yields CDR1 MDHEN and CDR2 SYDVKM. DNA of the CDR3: TGTGCCAGCAGTTTGGCGGGGAACACTGAAGCTTTCTTT. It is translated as CASSLAGNTEAFF.

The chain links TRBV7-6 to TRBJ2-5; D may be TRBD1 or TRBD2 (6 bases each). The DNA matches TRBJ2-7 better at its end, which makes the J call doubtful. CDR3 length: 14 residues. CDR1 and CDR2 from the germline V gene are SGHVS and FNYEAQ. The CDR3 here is CASSLSEGGYEQYF. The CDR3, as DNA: TGTGCCAGCAGCTTAAGTGAGGGGGGCTACGAGCAGTACTTC.

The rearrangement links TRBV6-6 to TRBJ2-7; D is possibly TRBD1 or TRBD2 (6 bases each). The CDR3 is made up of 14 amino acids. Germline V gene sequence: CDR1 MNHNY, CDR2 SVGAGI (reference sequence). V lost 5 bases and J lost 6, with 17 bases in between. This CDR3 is CASSLSGEGGEQYF. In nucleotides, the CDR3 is TGTGCCAGCAGTCTTAGCGGAGAGGGGGGCGAGCAGTACTTC.

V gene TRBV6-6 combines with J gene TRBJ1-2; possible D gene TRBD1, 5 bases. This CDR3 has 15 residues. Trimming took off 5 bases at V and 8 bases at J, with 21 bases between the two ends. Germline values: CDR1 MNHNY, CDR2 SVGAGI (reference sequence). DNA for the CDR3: TGTGCCAGCAGTCAGACATTCCAGGGCGCGGGCGGCTACACCTTC. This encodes CASSQTFQGAGGYTF.

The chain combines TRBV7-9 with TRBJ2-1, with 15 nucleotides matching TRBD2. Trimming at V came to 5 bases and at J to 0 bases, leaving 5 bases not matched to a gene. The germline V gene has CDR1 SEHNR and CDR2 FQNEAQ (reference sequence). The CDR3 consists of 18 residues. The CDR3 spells CASSGGTSGGSSYNEQFF. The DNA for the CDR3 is TGTGCCAGCAGCGGAGGGACTAGCGGGGGGAGCTCCTACAATGAGCAGTTCTTC.

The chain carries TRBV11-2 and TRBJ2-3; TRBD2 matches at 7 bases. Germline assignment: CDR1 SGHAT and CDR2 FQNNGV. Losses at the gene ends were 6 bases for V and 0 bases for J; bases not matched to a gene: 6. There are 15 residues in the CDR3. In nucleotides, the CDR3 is TGTGCCAGCAGGTTATCGGGGGGTAGCACAGATACGCAGTATTTT. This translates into CASRLSGGSTDTQYF. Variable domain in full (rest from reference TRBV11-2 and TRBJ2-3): EAGVAQSPRYKIIEKRQSVAFWCNPISGHATLYWYQQILGQGPKLLIQFQNNGVVDDSQLPKDRFSAERLKGVDSTLKIQPAKLEDSAVYLCASRLSGGSTDTQYFGPGTRLTVL.

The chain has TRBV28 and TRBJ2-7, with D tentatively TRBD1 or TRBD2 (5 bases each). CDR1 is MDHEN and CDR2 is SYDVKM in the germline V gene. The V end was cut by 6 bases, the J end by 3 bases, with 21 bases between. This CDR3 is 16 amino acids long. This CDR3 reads CASSGAGAGRRYEQYF. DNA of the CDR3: TGTGCCAGCAGCGGGGCGGGCGCGGGCCGGCGCTACGAGCAGTACTTC.

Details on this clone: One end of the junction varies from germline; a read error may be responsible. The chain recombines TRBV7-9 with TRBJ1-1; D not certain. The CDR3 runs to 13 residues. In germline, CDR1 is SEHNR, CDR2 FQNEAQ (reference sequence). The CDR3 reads CATSRPTDHEAFF. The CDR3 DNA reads TGTGCCACCAGCCGGCCCACAGACCATGAAGCTTTCTTT.

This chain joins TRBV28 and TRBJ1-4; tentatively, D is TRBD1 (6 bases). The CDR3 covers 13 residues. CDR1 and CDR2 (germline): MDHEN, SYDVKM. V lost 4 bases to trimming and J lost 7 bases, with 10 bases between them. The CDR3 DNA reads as TGTGCCAGCAGTTCTGGACAGATTGAAAAACTGTTTTTT. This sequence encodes CASSSGQIEKLFF.

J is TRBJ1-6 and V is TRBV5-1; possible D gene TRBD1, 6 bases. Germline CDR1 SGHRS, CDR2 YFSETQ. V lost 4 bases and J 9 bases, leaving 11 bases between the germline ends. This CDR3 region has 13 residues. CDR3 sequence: CASSLSTGSPLHF. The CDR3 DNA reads TGCGCCAGCAGCCTTTCGACAGGTTCACCCCTCCACTTT.

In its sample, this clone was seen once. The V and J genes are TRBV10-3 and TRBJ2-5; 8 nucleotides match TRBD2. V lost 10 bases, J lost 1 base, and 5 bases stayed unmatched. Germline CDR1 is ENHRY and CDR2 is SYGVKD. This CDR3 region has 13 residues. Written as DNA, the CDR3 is TGTGCCACCAGCGGGGGCCTCCAAGAGACCCAGTACTTC. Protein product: CATSGGLQETQYF.

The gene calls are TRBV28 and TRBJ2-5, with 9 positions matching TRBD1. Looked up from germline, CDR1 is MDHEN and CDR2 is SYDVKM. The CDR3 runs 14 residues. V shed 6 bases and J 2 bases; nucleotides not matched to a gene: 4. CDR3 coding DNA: TGTGCCAGCAGGGACAGGGGACCTCAAGAGACCCAGTACTTC. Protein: CASRDRGPQETQYF.

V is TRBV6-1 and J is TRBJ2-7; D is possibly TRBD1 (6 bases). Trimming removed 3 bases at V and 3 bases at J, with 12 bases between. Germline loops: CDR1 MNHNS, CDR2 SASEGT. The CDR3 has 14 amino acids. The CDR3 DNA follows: TGTGCCAGCAGTGAGATGGACAGTTTCTACGAGCAGTACTTC. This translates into CASSEMDSFYEQYF.

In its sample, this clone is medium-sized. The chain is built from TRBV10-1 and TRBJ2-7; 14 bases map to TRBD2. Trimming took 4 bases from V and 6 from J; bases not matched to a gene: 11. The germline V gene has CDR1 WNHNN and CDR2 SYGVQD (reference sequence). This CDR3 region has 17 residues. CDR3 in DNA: TGCGCCAGCAGTGCTACGGGACTAGCGGGAGCATCGAGCGAGCAGTACTTC. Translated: CASSATGLAGASSEQYF.

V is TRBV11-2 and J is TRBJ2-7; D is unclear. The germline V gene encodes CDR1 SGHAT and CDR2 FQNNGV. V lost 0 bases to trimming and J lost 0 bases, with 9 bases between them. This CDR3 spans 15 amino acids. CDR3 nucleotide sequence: TGTGCCAGCAGCTTAGAGGGTCCCCCCTCCTACGAGCAGTACTTC. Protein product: CASSLEGPPSYEQYF.

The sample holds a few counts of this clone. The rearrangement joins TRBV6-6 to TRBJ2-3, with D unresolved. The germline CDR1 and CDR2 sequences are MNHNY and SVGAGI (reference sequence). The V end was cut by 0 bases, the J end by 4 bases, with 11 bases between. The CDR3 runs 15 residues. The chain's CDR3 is CASSYSTPPADTQYF. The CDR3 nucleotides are TGTGCCAGCAGTTACTCGACGCCGCCGGCAGATACGCAGTATTTT.

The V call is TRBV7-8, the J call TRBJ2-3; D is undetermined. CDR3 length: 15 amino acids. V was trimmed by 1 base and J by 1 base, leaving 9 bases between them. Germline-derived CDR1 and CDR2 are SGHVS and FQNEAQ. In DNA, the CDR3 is TGTGCCAGCAGCTTAGGAGGAAGAGGCACAGATACGCAGTATTTT. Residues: CASSLGGRGTDTQYF.

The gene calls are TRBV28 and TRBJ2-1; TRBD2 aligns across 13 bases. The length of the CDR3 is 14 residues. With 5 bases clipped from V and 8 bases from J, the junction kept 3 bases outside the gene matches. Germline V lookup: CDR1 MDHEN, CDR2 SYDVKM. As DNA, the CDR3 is TGTGCCAGCAGTACTAGCGGGAGGGCTTATGAGCAGTTCTTC. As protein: CASSTSGRAYEQFF. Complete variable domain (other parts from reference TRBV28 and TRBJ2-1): DVKVTQSSRYLVKRTGEKVFLECVQDMDHENMFWYRQDPGLGLRLIYFSYDVKMKEKGDIPEGYSVSREKKERFSLILESASTNQTSMYLCASSTSGRAYEQFFGPGTRLTVL.

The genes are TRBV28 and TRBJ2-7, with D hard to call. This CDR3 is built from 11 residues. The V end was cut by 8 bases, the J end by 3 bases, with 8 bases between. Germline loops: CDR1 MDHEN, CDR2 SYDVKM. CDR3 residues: CASSTGYEQYF. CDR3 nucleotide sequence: TGTGCCAGCTCCACGGGCTACGAGCAGTACTTC.

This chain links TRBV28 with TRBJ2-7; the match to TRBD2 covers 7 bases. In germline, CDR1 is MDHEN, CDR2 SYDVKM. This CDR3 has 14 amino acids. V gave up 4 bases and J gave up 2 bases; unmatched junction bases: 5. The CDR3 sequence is CASSYGGGTYEQYF. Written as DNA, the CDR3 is TGTGCCAGCAGTTACGGGGGAGGGACCTACGAGCAGTACTTC.

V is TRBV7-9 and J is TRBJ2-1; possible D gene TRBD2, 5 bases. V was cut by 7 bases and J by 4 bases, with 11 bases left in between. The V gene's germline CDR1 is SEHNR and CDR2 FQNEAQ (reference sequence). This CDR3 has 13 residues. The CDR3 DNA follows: TGTGCCAGCACCGCGGGCGGTTACAATGAGCAGTTCTTC. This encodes CASTAGGYNEQFF.

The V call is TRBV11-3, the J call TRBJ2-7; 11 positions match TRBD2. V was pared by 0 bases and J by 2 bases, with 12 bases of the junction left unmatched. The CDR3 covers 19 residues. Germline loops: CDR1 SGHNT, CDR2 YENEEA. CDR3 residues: CASSLEPYSPTSGTYEQYF. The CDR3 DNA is TGTGCCAGCAGCTTAGAACCCTACTCCCCGACTAGCGGGACCTACGAGCAGTACTTC. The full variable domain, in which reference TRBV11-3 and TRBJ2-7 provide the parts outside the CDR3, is EAGVVQSPRYKIIEKKQPVAFWCNPISGHNTLYWYLQNLGQGPELLIRYENEEAVDDSQLPKDRFSAERLKGVDSTLKIQPAELGDSAVYLCASSLEPYSPTSGTYEQYFGPGTRLTVT.

For the CDR3, the DNA is TGTGCCAGCAGCCTTTGGAGGGGGGAGGCTGAAGCTTTCTTT. Protein sequence: CASSLWRGEAEAFF. The chain is built from TRBV11-2 and TRBJ1-1; D is perhaps TRBD1 (6 bases). Germline V gene data show CDR1 as SGHAT and CDR2 as FQNNGV. Trimming cost V 5 bases and J 6 bases, with 16 bases left between them. This CDR3 is built from 14 residues.

The CDR3 here is CASSSPDGAQGYGYTF. The CDR3, as DNA: TGTGCCAGCAGTTCCCCCGATGGAGCACAGGGCTATGGCTACACCTTC. This chain joins TRBV28 and TRBJ1-2, with TRBD1 as a possible D gene (6 bases). The CDR3 sequence is 16 residues long. Between the trimmed V and J ends, which lost 4 bases and 4 bases, there was a span of 19 bases. Germline CDR1 and CDR2: MDHEN and SYDVKM.

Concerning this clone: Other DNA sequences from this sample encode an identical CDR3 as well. CDR3 amino acids: CASSLWGYEQYF. In nucleotides, the CDR3 is TGTGCCAGCAGTTTATGGGGCTACGAGCAGTACTTC. The chain carries TRBV28 and TRBJ2-7; D uncertain. Trimming stripped 0 bases from V and 3 bases from J, with 3 bases between. The CDR3 is made up of 12 amino acids. Germline CDR1 MDHEN, CDR2 SYDVKM.

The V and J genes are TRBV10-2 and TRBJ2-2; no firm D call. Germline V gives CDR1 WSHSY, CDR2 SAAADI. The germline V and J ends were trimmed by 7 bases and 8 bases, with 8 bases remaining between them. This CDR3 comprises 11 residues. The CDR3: CASNSVGELFF. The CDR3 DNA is TGCGCCAGCAACTCCGTTGGGGAGCTGTTTTTT.